The 16 T cell receptor beta chains below were found in one sample sequenced in a study of blood T cell repertoires in COVID-19. Measured with immunoSEQ multiplex PCR; TCRdb has only the in-frame clones, and not every one. The sample yields fewer than 110,000 clones, 88% seen once. Source material: peripheral blood. The receptors were gathered from a human donor in a cohort sampled during active COVID-19.

The chain links TRBV19 to TRBJ1-4, with D perhaps TRBD1 (6 bases). Trimming shortened V by 5 bases and J by 0 bases, and 13 bases separated the two germline ends. Germline-derived CDR1 and CDR2 are LNHDA and SQIVND (reference sequence). This CDR3 region has 16 residues. The CDR3 is CASSPRDIATNEKLFF. For the CDR3, the DNA is TGTGCCAGTAGTCCCCGGGACATTGCAACTAATGAAAAACTGTTTTTT.

The chain employs TRBV6-5 and TRBJ2-5; TRBD1 matches at 8 bases. Per the germline V gene, CDR1 is MNHEY and CDR2 is SVGAGI. V dropped 4 bases and J dropped 5; count of bases not matched to a gene: 6. CDR3 size: 14 residues. CDR3 sequence reads: CASSSGQAVETQYF. The CDR3 nucleotides read TGTGCCAGCAGTTCGGGACAGGCGGTGGAGACCCAGTACTTC.

The chain is built from TRBV7-2 and TRBJ1-1; D possibly corresponds to TRBD1 (6 bases). The CDR3 length is 14 residues. CDR1 is SGHTA and CDR2 is FQGNSA in the germline V gene. Trimming removed 5 bases at V and 4 bases at J, with 14 bases between. CDR3: CASSKQGKGTEAFF. The CDR3 DNA sequence: TGTGCCAGCAGCAAACAGGGTAAAGGCACTGAAGCTTTCTTT.

The V call is TRBV21-1, the J call TRBJ1-1; TRBD1, as called in the table, went unchecked against the DNA. TRBV21-1 represents a pseudogene. This CDR3 has 13 residues. The CDR3 DNA sequence: TGTGCCAGCAGCAAGACAGGGCCACAAGAAGCTTTCTTT. Translating it yields CASSKTGPQEAFF.

This rearrangement joins TRBV5-1 to TRBJ1-1; TRBD1 might be the D (5 bases). CDR1 is SGHRS and CDR2 is YFSETQ in the germline V gene. The CDR3 contains 14 residues. Trimming removed 3 bases at V and 0 bases at J, with 9 bases between. The CDR3 loop reads CASSSSTVNTEAFF. CDR3 bases: TGCGCCAGCAGCTCTTCGACAGTGAACACTGAAGCTTTCTTT.

V and J are TRBV28 and TRBJ2-3; D is possibly TRBD1 (6 bases). Germline-derived CDR1 and CDR2 are MDHEN and SYDVKM. Trimming removed 4 bases from V and 3 bases from J, with 17 bases in between. The CDR3 consists of 16 residues. CDR3 nucleotides: TGTGCCAGCAGTTCCCCAATCAGGGGTTGGACAGATACGCAGTATTTT. This sequence encodes CASSSPIRGWTDTQYF. The whole variable domain, remainder taken from reference TRBV28 and TRBJ2-3, is DVKVTQSSRYLVKRTGEKVFLECVQDMDHENMFWYRQDPGLGLRLIYFSYDVKMKEKGDIPEGYSVSREKKERFSLILESASTNQTSMYLCASSSPIRGWTDTQYFGPGTRLTVL.

J is TRBJ1-6 and V is TRBV4-1; 7 bases match TRBD1. Germline trimming cut 3 bases from V and 5 bases from J; bases unmatched to any gene: 1. This CDR3 region has 14 residues. CDR1 is MGHRA and CDR2 is YSYEKL in the germline V gene. CDR3 bases: TGCGCCAGCAGCCAGGGACAGAATAATTCACCCCTCCACTTT. Its protein is CASSQGQNNSPLHF.

The CDR3 region has the DNA TGCGCCAGCACTAGACAGGGACTCTCTGGGGCCAACGTCCTGACTTTC. Its protein product is CASTRQGLSGANVLTF. V gene TRBV5-1 combines with J gene TRBJ2-6, with D tentatively TRBD1 (7 bases). V lost 6 bases and J 0 bases, leaving 13 bases between the germline ends. This CDR3 is built from 16 residues. Germline lookup yields CDR1 SGHRS and CDR2 YFSETQ.

This rearrangement joins TRBV4-3 to TRBJ1-2; TRBD1 matches 7 bases. The V and J ends lost 3 bases and 3 bases, in that order; junction bases with no gene match: 10. The CDR3 spans 16 residues. Per the germline V gene, CDR1 is LGHNA and CDR2 is YSLEER. Here the CDR3 DNA reads TGCGCCAGCAGCCATAAACTACAGGGGCGCGACTATGGCTACACCTTC. Amino acid sequence: CASSHKLQGRDYGYTF.

The chain couples TRBV7-9 to TRBJ2-7, with D perhaps matching TRBD2 (6 bases). The germline V gene encodes CDR1 SEHNR and CDR2 FQNEAQ (reference sequence). CDR3 size: 16 residues. V was pared by 3 bases and J by 0 bases, with 15 bases between. CDR3 DNA: TGTGCCAGCAGCTTTGGGGTAGCGGTAAGCTCCTACGAGCAGTACTTC. Its protein product is CASSFGVAVSSYEQYF. The complete variable domain, with remaining parts taken from reference TRBV7-9 and TRBJ2-7, reads DTGVSQNPRHKITKRGQNVTFRCDPISEHNRLYWYRQTLGQGPEFLTYFQNEAQLEKSRLLSDRFSAERPKGSFSTLEIQRTEQGDSAMYLCASSFGVAVSSYEQYFGPGTRLTVT.

The V call is TRBV18, the J call TRBJ2-7; 8 bases match TRBD1. V was pared by 6 bases and J by 5 bases, with 9 bases of the junction left unmatched. Germline assignment: CDR1 KGHSH and CDR2 LQKENI. The CDR3 is 14 residues long. CDR3 residues: CASSRTGRIHEQYF. The CDR3 DNA is TGTGCCAGCTCCCGGACAGGGCGAATCCACGAGCAGTACTTC.

The chain joins TRBV7-2 to TRBJ2-3; 7 bases line up with TRBD1. The V segment lost 5 bases and the J segment 7 bases; nucleotides outside the gene matches: 12. The CDR3 runs 15 residues. Germline V gene lookup returns CDR1 SGHTA and CDR2 FQGNSA. CDR3 sequence reads: CASSPGGAPIHTQYF. CDR3 DNA: TGTGCCAGCAGCCCAGGGGGAGCCCCGATCCATACGCAGTATTTT.

This sequence joins TRBV4-3 and TRBJ2-7; 7 bases are a match to TRBD1. Unmatched junction bases numbered 10, after V lost 0 bases and J lost 5 bases. Germline V CDR1 and CDR2: LGHNA, YSLEER. CDR3 length equals 16 residues. CDR3 protein: CASSQEIGGVRNEQYF. For the CDR3, the DNA is TGCGCCAGCAGCCAAGAAATAGGGGGCGTAAGGAACGAGCAGTACTTC.

The gene calls are TRBV6-5 and TRBJ1-1; no reliable D call. CDR1 is MNHEY, CDR2 SVGAGI, per germline. The CDR3 runs 14 residues. Trimming took off 2 bases at V and 1 base at J, with 8 bases between the two ends. The DNA of the CDR3 is TGTGCCAGCAGTTACGTAACGGGGAACACTGAAGCTTTCTTT. It encodes CASSYVTGNTEAFF.

This clone appeared once. Distinct nucleotide sequences in the sample also encode this CDR3. The chain employs TRBV9 and TRBJ2-3, with D unresolved. Trimming shortened V by 0 bases and J by 0 bases, and 8 bases separated the two germline ends. The CDR3 is 15 residues long. Germline CDR1 and CDR2: SGDLS and YYNGEE. The CDR3 DNA reads as TGTGCCAGCAGCGTAGTCGGCGGCAGCACAGATACGCAGTATTTT. The encoded protein is CASSVVGGSTDTQYF.

The chain has TRBV29-1 and TRBJ1-2; weak D call: TRBD1 (5 bases). Germline-derived CDR1 and CDR2 are SQVTM and ANQGSEA. This CDR3 is built from 13 residues. V was pared by 7 bases and J by 0 bases, with 12 bases between. CDR3 amino acids: CSGLTTANYGYTF. The CDR3, as DNA: TGCAGCGGCTTAACGACAGCTAACTATGGCTACACCTTC. The variable domain in full, completed from reference TRBV29-1 and TRBJ1-2, reads SAVISQKPSRDICQRGTSLTIQCQVDSQVTMMFWYRQQPGQSLTLIATANQGSEATYESGFVIDKFPISRPNLTFSTLTVSNMSPEDSSIYLCSGLTTANYGYTFGSGTRLTVV.